These 26 T cell receptor beta chains were all obtained from the same sample, sequenced in a study of blood T cell repertoires in COVID-19. Here immunoSEQ multiplex PCR was the method, and the copy in TCRdb shows in-frame clones only, minus some. This repertoire shows approximately 200,000 clones, 70% to 90% found once; its top ten account for approximately 2.4%. The sample taken for sequencing was peripheral blood. Receptors were obtained from a man aged 25 to 45 with COVID-19, enrolled during active disease.

J is TRBJ2-2 and V is TRBV12-2; the table gives TRBD1 as D, unverified against the DNA. TRBV12-2 represents a pseudogene. CDR3 length equals 17 residues. CDR3 bases: TGTGCAAGTCGCTTAGCTTCGGGACAGAAGAACACCGGGGAGCTGTTTTTT. It yields the protein CASRLASGQKNTGELFF.

V gene TRBV30 combines with J gene TRBJ1-2, with 7 bases aligning to TRBD1. The CDR3 contains 14 residues. V lost 2 bases to trimming and J lost 6 bases; unmatched junction nucleotides: 9. In germline, CDR1 is GTSNPN, CDR2 SVGIG (reference sequence). In DNA form, the CDR3 reads TGTGCCTGGAGTCCCGGGGACAGTCGGAATGGCTACACCTTC. It translates to CAWSPGDSRNGYTF.

The chain recombines TRBV7-2 with TRBJ2-3; the D is unclear. Germline values: CDR1 SGHTA, CDR2 FQGNSA. The CDR3 has 14 residues. Trimming left V 1 base short and J 0 bases short, with 5 bases between. This chain's CDR3 is CASSLVASTDTQYF. The CDR3, as DNA: TGTGCCAGCAGCTTAGTAGCTAGCACAGATACGCAGTATTTT.

The gene calls are TRBV5-1 and TRBJ2-7; 8 nucleotides match TRBD1. Losses at the gene ends were 7 bases for V and 3 bases for J; bases not matched to a gene: 12. The CDR3 is 15 residues long. The V gene's germline CDR1 is SGHRS and CDR2 YFSETQ. The CDR3 region has the DNA TGCGCCAGCGGAATCCGGAGTGGACAGGGCTACGAGCAGTACTTC. The encoded protein is CASGIRSGQGYEQYF. The full variable domain, completed using reference TRBV5-1 and TRBJ2-7, is KAGVTQTPRYLIKTRGQQVTLSCSPISGHRSVSWYQQTPGQGLQFLFEYFSETQRNKGNFPGRFSGRQFSNSRSEMNVSTLELGDSALYLCASGIRSGQGYEQYFGPGTRLTVT.

The CDR3 bases are TGTGCCAGCAGCTTCAGGGGTAGTGGCACTGAAGCTTTCTTT. This encodes CASSFRGSGTEAFF. The J gene is TRBJ1-1, the V gene TRBV7-8, with D perhaps matching TRBD1 (6 bases). The length of the CDR3 is 14 residues. V gave up 3 bases and J gave up 4 bases, with 12 bases separating them. CDR1 SGHVS and CDR2 FQNEAQ come from the germline V gene.

V and J are TRBV2 and TRBJ1-6; D not resolved. The CDR3 spans 11 residues. Deletions cut 7 bases from V and 6 bases from J, with 4 bases between. Germline V CDR1 and CDR2: SNHLY, FYNNEI. The CDR3 bases are TGTGCCAGCACAGTTAATTCACCCCTCCACTTT. This sequence encodes CASTVNSPLHF.

The chain uses TRBV18 and TRBJ2-1, with D possibly TRBD1 on 6 matching bases. Trimming pared 6 bases from V and 1 base from J, leaving 13 bases between. Germline lookup yields CDR1 KGHSH and CDR2 LQKENI. CDR3 size: 15 residues. The CDR3 sequence is CASSRQESSYNEQFF. The CDR3 region has the DNA TGTGCCAGCTCTCGACAGGAAAGTTCCTACAATGAGCAGTTCTTC.

This rearrangement joins TRBV7-9 to TRBJ1-2; 8 positions agree with TRBD1. This CDR3 contains 14 residues. With 6 bases clipped from V and 5 bases from J, the junction kept 8 bases outside the gene matches. Germline lookup yields CDR1 SEHNR and CDR2 FQNEAQ (reference sequence). The CDR3 nucleotides are TGTGCCAGCAGAGGGACAGGAGGACTTTATGGCTACACCTTC. Its protein product is CASRGTGGLYGYTF.

The genes are TRBV9 and TRBJ2-5; D is perhaps TRBD2 (6 bases). The germline V gene encodes CDR1 SGDLS and CDR2 YYNGEE. The ends were cut back, 1 base at V and 9 bases at J, with 10 bases in the middle. This CDR3 is 12 amino acids long. The CDR3 is CASSVNGEAQYF. CDR3 nucleotide sequence: TGTGCCAGCAGCGTAAACGGGGAGGCCCAGTACTTC. The entire variable domain, with the rest obtained from reference TRBV9 and TRBJ2-5, is as follows: DSGVTQTPKHLITATGQRVTLRCSPRSGDLSVYWYQQSLDQGLQFLIQYYNGEERAKGNILERFSAQQFPDLHSELNLSSLELGDSALYFCASSVNGEAQYFGPGTRLLVL.

V and J are TRBV14 and TRBJ2-1, with 11 bases aligning to TRBD1. V shed 3 bases and J 6 bases; nucleotides not matched to a gene: 7. In germline, CDR1 is SGHDN, CDR2 FVKESK. This CDR3 is built from 16 residues. DNA for the CDR3: TGTGCCAGCAGCCACCGCACCGGGACAGGGGGCAATGAGCAGTTCTTC. Protein product: CASSHRTGTGGNEQFF.

This chain links TRBV19 with TRBJ2-2; 7 positions agree with TRBD1. The germline V gene has CDR1 LNHDA and CDR2 SQIVND (reference sequence). The CDR3 spans 15 residues. With 4 bases clipped from V and 5 bases from J, the junction kept 7 bases outside the gene matches. The CDR3 region has the DNA TGTGCCAGTAGTAACGGGGCCAGGGGGACCGGGGAGCTGTTTTTT. It is translated as CASSNGARGTGELFF.

The CDR3 nucleotides are TGCGCCAGCAGCCAAGATTCAAGGGGGCATAAAGGTCGGCGAAAGGCTAATGAAAAACTGTTTTTT. Translating gives CASSQDSRGHKGRRKANEKLFF. The chain links TRBV4-3 to TRBJ1-4, with 7 bases fitting TRBD1. J gave up 3 bases and V 0 bases, and 22 bases lay outside the gene matches. This CDR3 has 22 amino acids. Germline CDR1 and CDR2: LGHNA and YSLEER.

The V call is TRBV4-2, the J call TRBJ1-5; TRBD1 aligns across 8 bases. Germline-derived CDR1 and CDR2 are LGHNA and YNFKEQ. This CDR3 has 17 amino acids. Germline trimming cut 0 bases from V and 2 bases from J; bases unmatched to any gene: 6. CDR3 sequence reads: CASSQEAGGWGNQPQHF. CDR3 nucleotide sequence: TGTGCCAGCAGCCAAGAGGCAGGGGGCTGGGGCAATCAGCCCCAGCATTTT.

The V call is TRBV29-1, the J call TRBJ2-7; perhaps TRBD1 as D (6 bases). Germline V CDR1 and CDR2: SQVTM, ANQGSEA. The CDR3 is 13 residues long. Between the trimmed V and J ends, which lost 0 bases and 7 bases, there was a span of 13 bases. CDR3 sequence: CSVEEQGLGEQYF. CDR3 DNA sequence: TGCAGCGTTGAAGAACAGGGCCTGGGAGAGCAGTACTTC.

The chain joins TRBV13 to TRBJ2-5; D is possibly TRBD1 (6 bases). The germline V and J ends were trimmed by 4 bases and 4 bases, with 22 bases remaining between them. The CDR3 consists of 17 residues. Looked up from germline, CDR1 is PRHDT and CDR2 is FYEKMQ (reference sequence). The CDR3 loop is CASSSTTQGRGGETQYF. The CDR3 DNA is TGTGCCAGCAGCTCAACCACACAGGGTAGGGGCGGAGAGACCCAGTACTTC.

This clone was seen only once. This CDR3 is also generated by other DNA sequences in the sample. This chain links TRBV18 with TRBJ1-2, with 7 nucleotides matching TRBD1. There are 13 residues in the CDR3. Germline V CDR1 and CDR2: KGHSH, LQKENI. V dropped 3 bases and J dropped 4; count of bases not matched to a gene: 2. Here the CDR3 DNA reads TGTGCCAGCTCACCGGCAGGGGGCTATGGCTACACCTTC. It translates to CASSPAGGYGYTF. The complete variable domain, with remaining parts taken from reference TRBV18 and TRBJ1-2, reads NAGVMQNPRHLVRRRGQEARLRCSPMKGHSHVYWYRQLPEEGLKFMVYLQKENIIDESGMPKERFSAEFPKEGPSILRIQQVVRGDSAAYFCASSPAGGYGYTFGSGTRLTVV.

The CDR3 region is CASSYTYHTEAFF. In nucleotides, the CDR3 is TGTGCCAGCAGTTACACTTATCACACTGAAGCTTTCTTT. V usage is TRBV6-5 and J usage is TRBJ1-1, with D unresolved. Per the germline V gene, CDR1 is MNHEY and CDR2 is SVGAGI. The CDR3 length is 13 residues. Trimming pared 2 bases from V and 3 bases from J, leaving 7 bases between.

This chain connects TRBV7-8 to TRBJ1-1; D gene ambiguous. The germline V gene encodes CDR1 SGHVS and CDR2 FQNEAQ. The CDR3 is made up of 14 amino acids. The V end was cut by 1 base, the J end by 7 bases, with 13 bases between. The CDR3 DNA is TGTGCCAGCAGCTTAGTTGGCCCAGAGGGTGAAGCTTTCTTT. As protein: CASSLVGPEGEAFF. The variable domain in full, completed from reference TRBV7-8 and TRBJ1-1, reads GAGVSQSPRYKVAKRGQDVALRCDPISGHVSLFWYQQALGQGPEFLTYFQNEAQLDKSGLPSDRFFAERPEGSVSTLKIQRTQQEDSAVYLCASSLVGPEGEAFFGQGTRLTVV.

The V call is TRBV7-8, the J call TRBJ2-7, with D unresolved. The CDR3 covers 14 residues. V was cut by 1 base and J by 3 bases, with 10 bases left in between. CDR1 is SGHVS and CDR2 is FQNEAQ in the germline V gene. In nucleotides, the CDR3 is TGTGCCAGCAGCTTAGAAACATCCTTCTACGAGCAGTACTTC. This translates into CASSLETSFYEQYF.

The chain recombines TRBV19 with TRBJ2-2; 8 bases align to TRBD1. This CDR3 comprises 15 residues. Germline loops: CDR1 LNHDA, CDR2 SQIVND (reference sequence). The junction had 3 bases not matched to a gene; V was cut back by 1 base and J by 5 bases. The CDR3 DNA reads as TGTGCCAGTAGTATAGGGACAGGGTGGACCGGGGAGCTGTTTTTT. As protein: CASSIGTGWTGELFF.

V and J are TRBV7-2 and TRBJ2-7; tentative D call: TRBD2 (6 bases). V lost 0 bases and J lost 3, with 12 bases in between. Germline V CDR1 and CDR2: SGHTA, FQGNSA. The CDR3 is made up of 15 amino acids. The DNA of the CDR3 is TGTGCCAGCAGCTTAGCGCTAATGGGGGGCTACGAGCAGTACTTC. Amino acids: CASSLALMGGYEQYF.

This chain connects TRBV4-1 to TRBJ2-5; D is ambiguous. Trimming removed 6 bases from V and 0 bases from J, with 17 bases in between. Per the germline V gene, CDR1 is MGHRA and CDR2 is YSYEKL. This CDR3 region has 16 residues. CDR3 in DNA: TGCGCCAGCAGTCCCTCCGGGTCTCTGTACCAAGAGACCCAGTACTTC. It translates to CASSPSGSLYQETQYF.

This clone was picked up one time. CDR3 residues: CASSPPSKPDTQYF. The CDR3 region has the DNA TGTGCCAGCTCACCCCCTAGTAAACCAGATACGCAGTATTTT. The J gene is TRBJ2-3, the V gene TRBV18; unclear D gene. The germline V gene has CDR1 KGHSH and CDR2 LQKENI. V was trimmed by 3 bases and J by 4 bases, leaving 11 bases between them. CDR3 length equals 14 residues. Together with reference TRBV18 and TRBJ2-3, the CDR3 gives the full variable domain: NAGVMQNPRHLVRRRGQEARLRCSPMKGHSHVYWYRQLPEEGLKFMVYLQKENIIDESGMPKERFSAEFPKEGPSILRIQQVVRGDSAAYFCASSPPSKPDTQYFGPGTRLTVL.

The V gene is TRBV3-1 (or the pseudogene TRBV3-2), the J gene TRBJ2-1, with 10 bases identical to TRBD2. The CDR3 has 15 residues. Germline values: CDR1 LGHDT, CDR2 YNNKEL (reference sequence). V gave up 3 bases and J gave up 4 bases; unmatched junction bases: 3. As DNA, the CDR3 is TGTGCCAGCAGCCACCCTAGCGGGGGTTACAATGAGCAGTTCTTC. Translation gives CASSHPSGGYNEQFF.

The V and J genes are TRBV5-4 and TRBJ2-5, with TRBD2 matching over 9 bases. Germline loops: CDR1 SGHNT, CDR2 YYREEE (reference sequence). The CDR3 is 14 amino acids. J lost 5 bases, V lost 4 bases, and 6 bases had no gene match. CDR3 region: CASSPGLAGETQYF. CDR3 nucleotides: TGTGCCAGCAGCCCGGGACTAGCTGGCGAGACCCAGTACTTC.

The chain links TRBV7-6 to TRBJ1-4; no clear D. Germline CDR1 reads SGHVS; CDR2 reads FNYEAQ. V was trimmed by 5 bases and J by 8 bases, leaving 18 bases between them. This CDR3 spans 15 amino acids. CDR3: CASSQMATGSEKLFF. The CDR3 DNA reads TGTGCCAGCAGCCAAATGGCCACCGGGAGCGAAAAACTGTTTTTT. Looking up the rest from reference TRBV7-6 and TRBJ1-4 gives the full variable domain: GAGVSQSPRYKVTKRGQDVALRCDPISGHVSLYWYRQALGQGPEFLTYFNYEAQQDKSGLPNDRFSAERPEGSISTLTIQRTEQRDSAMYRCASSQMATGSEKLFFGSGTQLSVL.